This T cell receptor beta chain derives from a study of cytomegalovirus exposure and HLA in healthy donors. The study, taken as a whole, reports: Earlier results showed most TCR beta V segments being productive about 90% or about 30% of the time.

Trimming stripped 5 bases from V and 1 base from J, with 15 bases between. The germline gives CDR1 SGHTA, CDR2 FQGNSA. CDR3 length: 15 residues. PCR employed 60 Vbeta and 13 Jbeta primers. This table comes from immunoSEQ multiplex PCR, and its TCRdb copy is limited to in-frame clones, with some not included. The sample consists of over 75,000 clones, more than 75% of them appearing once. Concerning this clone itself: The antigen is unknown.

This sequence originates from a man aged 25 to 40 in good health and CMV-seropositive. The sequencing input was PBMCs. The gene calls are TRBV7-2 and TRBJ2-7, with D maybe TRBD1 (6 bases). CDR3 bases: TGTGCCAGCAGCGTTGGACAGAGCCCTTCCTACGAGCAGTACTTC. Its translation is CASSVGQSPSYEQYF. The full variable domain, its missing parts supplied by reference TRBV7-2 and TRBJ2-7, is GAGVSQSPSNKVTEKGKDVELRCDPISGHTALYWYRQSLGQGLEFLIYFQGNSAPDKSGLPSDRFSAERTGGSVSTLTIQRTQQEDSAVYLCASSVGQSPSYEQYFGPGTRLTVT.